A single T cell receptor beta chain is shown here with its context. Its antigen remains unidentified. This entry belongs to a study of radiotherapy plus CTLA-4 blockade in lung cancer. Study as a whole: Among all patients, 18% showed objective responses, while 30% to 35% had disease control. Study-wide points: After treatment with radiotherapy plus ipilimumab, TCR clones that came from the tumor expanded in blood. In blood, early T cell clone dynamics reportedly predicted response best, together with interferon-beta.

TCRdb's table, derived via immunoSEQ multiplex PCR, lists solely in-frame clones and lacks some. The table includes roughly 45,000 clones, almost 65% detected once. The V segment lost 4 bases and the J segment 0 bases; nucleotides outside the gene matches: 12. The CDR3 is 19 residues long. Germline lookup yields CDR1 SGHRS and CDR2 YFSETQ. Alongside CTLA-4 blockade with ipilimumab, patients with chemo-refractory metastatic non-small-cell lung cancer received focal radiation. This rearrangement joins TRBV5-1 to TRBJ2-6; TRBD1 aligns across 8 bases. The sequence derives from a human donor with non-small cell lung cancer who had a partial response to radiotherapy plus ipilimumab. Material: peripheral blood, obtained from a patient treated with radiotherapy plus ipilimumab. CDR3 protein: CASSRPQGAQNSGANVLTF. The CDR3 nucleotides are TGCGCCAGCAGCCGGCCTCAGGGGGCCCAAAACTCTGGGGCCAACGTCCTGACTTTC.